This T cell receptor (beta chain) came from a study of tumor and adjacent non-tumor tissue in lung cancer. Overall study results and limits: Tumor TCR diversity, when higher, was linked to shorter survival. In normal lung, the top 100 clones were significantly more dominant than in tumor.

CDR1 is SGHAT, CDR2 FQNNGV, per germline. The CDR3 has 14 amino acids. The template was RNA from unsorted bulk tissue. More than 3 cm separated this lung sample from the edge of the tumor. A modified ARM-PCR protocol with three rounds of nested PCR amplified TCRbeta. In TCRdb, the multiplex PCR reads were re-called with MiXCR into one record per CDR3 protein. The sample includes 90,000 to 110,000 distinct CDR3 sequences, about 65% seen only once; the top ten take around 17%. On this clonotype: Its antigen remains unidentified. At one end the junction does not follow the germline gene, possibly because of a read error.

This TCR was recovered from a man aged 55 to 69 with non-small cell lung cancer. The chain joins TRBV11-2 to TRBJ2-3; D remains ambiguous. The sequencing input was distant non-tumor lung tissue. Written as DNA, the CDR3 is TGTGCCAGCATCTTAGTTTCTCCTCCAGATACGCAGTATTTT. Translated: CASILVSPPDTQYF. The variable domain in full, with the rest retrieved from reference TRBV11-2 and TRBJ2-3, is EAGVAQSPRYKIIEKRQSVAFWCNPISGHATLYWYQQILGQGPKLLIQFQNNGVVDDSQLPKDRFSAERLKGVDSTLKIQPAKLEDSAVYLCASILVSPPDTQYFGPGTRLTVL.